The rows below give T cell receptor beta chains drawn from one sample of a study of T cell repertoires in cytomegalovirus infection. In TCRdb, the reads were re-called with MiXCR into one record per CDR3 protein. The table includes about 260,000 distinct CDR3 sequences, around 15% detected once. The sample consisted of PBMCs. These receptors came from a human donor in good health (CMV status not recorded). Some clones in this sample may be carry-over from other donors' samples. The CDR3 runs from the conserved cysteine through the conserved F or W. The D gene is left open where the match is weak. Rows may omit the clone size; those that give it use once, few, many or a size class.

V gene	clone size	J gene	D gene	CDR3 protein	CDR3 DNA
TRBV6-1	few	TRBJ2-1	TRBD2	CASSPGLALNYNEQFF	TGTGCCAGCAGTCCGGGACTAGCCTTGAACTACAATGAGCAGTTCTTC
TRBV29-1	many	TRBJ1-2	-	CSVEGREAGYTF	TGCAGCGTTGAAGGCAGGGAGGCTGGCTACACCTTC
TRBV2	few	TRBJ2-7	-	CASSTPRGRGEQYF	TGTGCCAGCAGCACGCCGCGCGGGCGGGGCGAGCAGTACTTC
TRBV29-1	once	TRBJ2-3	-	CSVNPEWDSRHF	TGCAGCGTTAACCCTGAATGGGACTCCCGTCATTTT
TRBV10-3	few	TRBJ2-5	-	CAISDRLVQAQETQYF	TGTGCCATCAGTGATAGGCTCGTCCAGGCTCAAGAGACCCAGTACTTC
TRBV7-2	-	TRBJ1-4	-	CASSSPDATNEKLFF	TGTGCCAGCAGCTCGCCGGATGCAACTAATGAAAAACTGTTTTTT
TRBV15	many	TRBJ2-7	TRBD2	CATSNEAGGSYEQYF	TGTGCCACCAGCAATGAAGCGGGGGGTAGTTACGAGCAGTACTTC
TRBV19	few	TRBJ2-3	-	CASSIGDTQYF	TGTGCCAGTAGTATAGGAGATACGCAGTATTTT
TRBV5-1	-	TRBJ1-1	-	CASSLGRGATEAFF	TGCGCCAGCAGCTTGGGACGGGGGGCAACTGAAGCTTTCTTT
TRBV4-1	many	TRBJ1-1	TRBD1	CASSQGIDRDSPSLEAFF	TGCGCCAGCAGCCAAGGGATTGACCGGGACAGTCCCTCCCTTGAAGCTTTCTTT
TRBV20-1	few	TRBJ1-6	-	CSASGEAASPLHF	TGCAGTGCTAGTGGGGAAGCGGCTTCACCCCTCCACTTT
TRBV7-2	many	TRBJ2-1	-	CASSLSGQYNEQFF	TGTGCCAGCAGCTTATCAGGACAGTACAATGAGCAGTTCTTC
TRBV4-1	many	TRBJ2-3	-	CASSQDPQGSQSDTQYF	TGCGCCAGCAGCCAAGATCCCCAGGGCTCCCAGTCAGATACGCAGTATTTT
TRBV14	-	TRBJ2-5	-	CASSRELEGTQYF	TGTGCCAGCAGCCGGGAACTTGAGGGGACCCAGTACTTC
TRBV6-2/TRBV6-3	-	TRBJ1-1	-	CASSYVGYTEAFF	TGTGCCAGCAGTTACGTTGGGTACACTGAAGCTTTCTTT
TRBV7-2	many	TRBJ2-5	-	CASSFPEGRETQYF	TGTGCCAGCAGCTTCCCCGAGGGTAGAGAGACCCAGTACTTC
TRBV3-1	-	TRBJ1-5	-	CASSPGPDQPQHF	TGTGCCAGCAGCCCCGGACCTGATCAGCCCCAGCATTTT
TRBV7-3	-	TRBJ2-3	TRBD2	CASSPRLAGGRGTDTQYF	TGTGCCAGCAGCCCGAGACTAGCGGGAGGTCGTGGAACAGATACGCAGTATTTT
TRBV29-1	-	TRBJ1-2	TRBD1	CSVRSGTGVFYGYTF	TGCAGCGTTCGGTCTGGGACAGGAGTTTTCTATGGCTACACCTTC
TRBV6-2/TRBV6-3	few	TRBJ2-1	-	CASSRASVSSYNEQFF	TGTGCCAGCAGCCGCGCCTCCGTCAGCTCCTACAATGAGCAGTTCTTC
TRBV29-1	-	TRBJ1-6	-	CSVEGGESPTYNSPLHF	TGCAGCGTTGAAGGGGGGGAGTCCCCTACCTATAATTCACCCCTCCACTTT
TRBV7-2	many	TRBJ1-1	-	CASSTVSYWQSLTEAFF	TGTGCCAGCAGCACGGTGTCCTATTGGCAGTCGTTAACTGAAGCTTTCTTT
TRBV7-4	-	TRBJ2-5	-	CASSLAGTHQETQYF	TGTGCCAGCAGCTTAGCCGGGACACACCAAGAGACCCAGTACTTC
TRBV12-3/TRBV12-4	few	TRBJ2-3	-	CASNPHGGLQDTQYF	TGTGCCAGCAATCCACACGGGGGGCTTCAAGATACGCAGTATTTT
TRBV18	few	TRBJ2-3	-	CASSPPDPRIGTDTQYF	TGTGCCAGCTCACCACCGGATCCCCGGATAGGAACAGATACGCAGTATTTT
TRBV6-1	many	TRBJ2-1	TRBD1	CASSDVGQDSGLYNEQFF	TGTGCCAGCAGTGACGTGGGACAGGACTCCGGACTCTACAATGAGCAGTTCTTC
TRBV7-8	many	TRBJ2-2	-	CASSLRGGDTGELFF	TGTGCCAGCAGCTTACGAGGGGGGGACACCGGGGAGCTGTTTTTT
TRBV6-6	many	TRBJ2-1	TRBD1	CASSYGTGADEQFF	TGTGCCAGCAGTTACGGGACAGGGGCGGATGAGCAGTTCTTC
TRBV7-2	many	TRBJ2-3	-	CASSPIFDTQYF	TGTGCCAGCAGCCCTATATTCGATACGCAGTATTTT
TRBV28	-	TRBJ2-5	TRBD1	CASTGTVETQYF	TGTGCCAGCACCGGGACAGTAGAGACCCAGTACTTC
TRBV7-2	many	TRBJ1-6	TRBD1	CASSDRDRGVSPLHF	TGTGCCAGCAGCGACCGGGACAGGGGAGTTTCACCCCTCCACTTT
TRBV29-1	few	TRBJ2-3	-	CSVAPNTGITDTQYF	TGCAGCGTGGCCCCTAATACGGGGATCACAGATACGCAGTATTTT
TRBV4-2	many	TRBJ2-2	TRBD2	CASSQDVLAGNTGELFF	TGTGCCAGCAGCCAAGATGTGCTAGCGGGAAACACCGGGGAGCTGTTTTTT
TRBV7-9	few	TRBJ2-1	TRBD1	CASRGGQGYNEQFF	TGTGCCAGCAGGGGGGGACAGGGATACAATGAGCAGTTCTTC
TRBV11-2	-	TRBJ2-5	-	CASSLGSGRVEETQYF	TGTGCCAGCAGCTTGGGCTCAGGGAGAGTGGAGGAGACCCAGTACTTC
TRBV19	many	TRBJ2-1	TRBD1	CASGANIGTGDNEQFF	TGTGCCAGTGGGGCCAACATCGGGACAGGGGACAATGAGCAGTTCTTC
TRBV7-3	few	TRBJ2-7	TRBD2	CASSKGAGSPYEQYF	TGTGCCAGCAGTAAAGGAGCGGGATCACCCTACGAGCAGTACTTC
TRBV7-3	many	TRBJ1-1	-	CASSLAGPGTEAFF	TGTGCCAGCAGCTTAGCAGGTCCGGGCACTGAAGCTTTCTTT
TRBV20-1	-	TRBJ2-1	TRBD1	CSARPTGAWDEQFF	TGCAGTGCTAGGCCGACAGGGGCTTGGGATGAGCAGTTCTTC
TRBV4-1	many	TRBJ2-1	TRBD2	CASSRGGLAGTYNEQFF	TGCGCCAGCAGCCGAGGGGGACTAGCGGGGACTTACAATGAGCAGTTCTTC
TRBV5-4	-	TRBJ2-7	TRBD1	CASSWTGSVEQYF	TGTGCCAGCAGCTGGACAGGGTCAGTCGAGCAGTACTTC
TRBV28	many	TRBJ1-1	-	CASMSRGATEAFF	TGTGCCAGCATGAGTCGGGGGGCCACTGAAGCTTTCTTT
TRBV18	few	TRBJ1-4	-	CASSPKFSGGATNEKLFF	TGTGCCAGCTCACCGAAGTTCAGCGGCGGCGCAACTAATGAAAAACTGTTTTTT
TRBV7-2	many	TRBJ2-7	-	CASSAQGADEQYF	TGTGCCAGCAGCGCACAGGGTGCGGACGAGCAGTACTTC
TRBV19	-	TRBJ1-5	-	CASSKPTGNQPQHF	TGTGCCAGTAGTAAACCTACAGGGAATCAGCCCCAGCATTTT
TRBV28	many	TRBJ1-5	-	CASSSSTPRNQPQHF	TGTGCCAGCAGTTCTTCCACTCCTCGCAATCAGCCCCAGCATTTT